Here is one T cell receptor beta chain with its context. Its antigen remains unidentified. The sample comes from a study of cytomegalovirus exposure and HLA in healthy donors. Sequencing was performed with immunoSEQ multiplex PCR; in TCRdb, only in-frame clones are kept and a portion is missing. Counted here are 130,000 or so clones, about 90% occurring once; the ten biggest clones make up 3% to 4%. The trim removed 3 bases at V and 3 bases at J, leaving 9 bases unmatched. The V gene's germline CDR1 is SGHDN and CDR2 FVKESK. The length of the CDR3 is 16 residues. Broader study findings: Accounts indicate the classifier identified cytomegalovirus status with strong specificity and sensitivity. Confirmation was obtained in vitro that three CMV-associated chains are specific for CMV antigens.

Input material: PBMCs. The TCR was taken from a man aged 25 to 40 in good health and CMV-seronegative. The chain combines TRBV14 with TRBJ2-7, with 9 bases matching TRBD1. Here the CDR3 reads CASSQPGTGSFYEQYF. The CDR3 DNA reads TGTGCCAGCAGCCAGCCAGGGACAGGGAGTTTCTACGAGCAGTACTTC.